One and the same sample provided the 32 T cell receptor beta chains below, sequenced in a study of cytomegalovirus exposure and HLA in healthy donors. The PCR made use of 60 Vbeta and 13 Jbeta primers. Clones were sequenced by immunoSEQ multiplex PCR, and TCRdb holds only the in-frame ones, with some missing. The table shows 90,000 to 150,000 clones, with 70% to 80% occurring only once. Material: PBMCs. Receptor source: a woman in her thirties or forties in good health and CMV-seropositive.

This clone was seen a few times. This rearrangement joins TRBV9 to TRBJ1-3; D is possibly TRBD1 (5 bases). Per the germline V gene, CDR1 is SGDLS and CDR2 is YYNGEE. The CDR3 totals 13 residues. Trimming left V 4 bases short and J 11 bases short, with 16 bases between. The CDR3 DNA reads TGTGCCAGCAGCCCACAGGATCAGGTCCCCATATATTTT. This codes for CASSPQDQVPIYF.

This chain connects TRBV15 to TRBJ2-7; a weak D match, TRBD1 (6 bases). CDR1 is LNHNV, CDR2 YYDKDF, per germline (reference sequence). The CDR3 consists of 15 residues. V was shortened by 3 bases and J by 7 bases, with 19 bases between the two germline ends. The CDR3 region is CATSRDRDTTFEQYF. CDR3 in DNA: TGTGCCACCAGCAGGGACCGGGACACGACCTTTGAGCAGTACTTC.

V usage is TRBV5-6 and J usage is TRBJ1-1; weak D call: TRBD1 (5 bases). CDR3 length equals 14 residues. Germline CDR1 and CDR2: SGHDT and YYEEEE. Trimming took off 0 bases at V and 6 bases at J, with 12 bases between the two ends. The DNA of the CDR3 is TGTGCCAGCAGCTTGGGAGGGACGGGGGCTGAAGCTTTCTTT. It specifies CASSLGGTGAEAFF.

The chain carries TRBV6-6 and TRBJ2-2, with D possibly matching TRBD1 (6 bases). The CDR3 totals 16 residues. Germline CDR1 and CDR2: MNHNY and SVGAGI (reference sequence). V was pared by 6 bases and J by 5 bases, with 19 bases between. CDR3 in amino acids: CASSLQGRKRTGELFF. CDR3 in DNA: TGTGCCAGCAGCTTACAGGGACGAAAGAGGACCGGGGAGCTGTTTTTT.

This clone has only one observation. J is TRBJ2-7 and V is TRBV7-2, with TRBD1 identical over 11 bases. The CDR3 contains 18 residues. Germline CDR1 and CDR2: SGHTA and FQGNSA. V dropped 1 base and J dropped 7; count of bases not matched to a gene: 15. CDR3 sequence: CASSLDVMGTGGLGEQYF. CDR3 nucleotides: TGTGCCAGCAGCTTAGATGTAATGGGGACAGGGGGTTTGGGGGAGCAGTACTTC.

This clone came up once. The chain is built from TRBV6-1 and TRBJ1-6, with D tentatively TRBD1 (6 bases). Germline CDR1 MNHNS, CDR2 SASEGT. CDR3 length: 16 residues. The V end was cut by 3 bases, the J end by 2 bases, with 11 bases between. In DNA, the CDR3 is TGTGCCAGCAGTGACGGGGGGCTCGCCTATAATTCACCCCTCCACTTT. This gives the protein CASSDGGLAYNSPLHF.

V and J are TRBV11-1 and TRBJ2-1, with D maybe TRBD1 (6 bases). This CDR3 spans 15 amino acids. Germline V CDR1 and CDR2: SGHAT, FQDESV (reference sequence). With 5 bases removed from V and 7 bases from J, the gap between germline ends came to 18 bases. The CDR3 loop is CASSRRLATGNEQFF. DNA of the CDR3: TGTGCCAGCAGCCGCAGGTTAGCCACAGGGAATGAGCAGTTCTTC.

The chain employs TRBV7-2 and TRBJ2-1; possible D gene TRBD2, 6 bases. CDR1 SGHTA and CDR2 FQGNSA come from the germline V gene. Trimming removed 5 bases at V and 12 bases at J, with 26 bases between. This CDR3 spans 16 amino acids. The CDR3 region has the DNA TGTGCCAGCAGCCTCCCGACTTCGGGACTCACAATGAGGCAGTTCTTC. Protein: CASSLPTSGLTMRQFF.

This rearrangement joins TRBV6-6 to TRBJ2-7, with TRBD1 identical over 7 bases. The CDR3 has 16 amino acids. CDR1 MNHNY and CDR2 SVGAGI come from the germline V gene (reference sequence). The trim removed 3 bases at V and 1 base at J, leaving 9 bases unmatched. The CDR3 reads CASSYRNDRVSYEQYF. Here the CDR3 DNA reads TGTGCCAGCAGTTATCGCAACGACAGGGTTTCCTACGAGCAGTACTTC.

The V call is TRBV6-4, the J call TRBJ2-5; 11 bases line up with TRBD2. V was clipped by 6 bases and J by 4 bases; unmatched bases: 10. Germline V gene lookup returns CDR1 MRHNA and CDR2 SNTAGT. This CDR3 has 16 residues. The CDR3 bases are TGTGCCAGCAGATTTTCTCGGGGACTAGCGGTAGAGACCCAGTACTTC. Translation gives CASRFSRGLAVETQYF.

The genes are TRBV29-1 and TRBJ1-2, with TRBD1 as a possible D gene (5 bases). CDR3 length: 13 residues. Between the trimmed V and J ends, which lost 6 bases and 3 bases, there was a span of 14 bases. Germline-derived CDR1 and CDR2 are SQVTM and ANQGSEA. The CDR3 bases are TGCAGCGTCGCAAACGGCAGGGACTATGGCTACACCTTC. The encoded protein is CSVANGRDYGYTF.

V gene TRBV9 combines with J gene TRBJ1-1, with a weak D call TRBD1 (5 bases). CDR3 length equals 13 residues. CDR1 and CDR2 from the germline V gene are SGDLS and YYNGEE. The V end was cut by 0 bases, the J end by 4 bases, with 7 bases between. The CDR3 nucleotides are TGTGCCAGCAGCGTAGGGGGACTCACTGAAGCTTTCTTT. Translated: CASSVGGLTEAFF.

This clone has more than one count but fewer than ten. V gene TRBV10-3 combines with J gene TRBJ2-5; possibly TRBD2 for D (5 bases). The CDR3 is made up of 14 amino acids. Germline V gives CDR1 ENHRY, CDR2 SYGVKD. V was trimmed by 6 bases and J by 5 bases, leaving 16 bases between them. The CDR3 here is CAIRDFSEGETQYF. The CDR3 DNA follows: TGTGCCATCAGAGACTTCTCCGAGGGTGAGACCCAGTACTTC.

The V call is TRBV7-8, the J call TRBJ2-7; D perhaps matches TRBD2 (7 bases). V was pared by 0 bases and J by 0 bases, with 9 bases between. Per the germline V gene, CDR1 is SGHVS and CDR2 is FQNEAQ. CDR3 size: 15 residues. The CDR3 DNA reads TGTGCCAGCAGCTTAGCAGGGGGGGGCTCCTACGAGCAGTACTTC. It specifies CASSLAGGGSYEQYF.

The J gene is TRBJ1-2, the V gene TRBV27; 9 bases agree with TRBD1. This CDR3 has 13 amino acids. Per germline, CDR1 MNHEY and CDR2 SMNVEV (reference sequence). The V segment lost 5 bases and the J segment 8 bases; nucleotides outside the gene matches: 6. The CDR3, as DNA: TGTGCCAGCAGTGCCCGGACAGGGGACGGCTACACCTTC. Translating gives CASSARTGDGYTF.

The genes are TRBV5-4 and TRBJ2-1; 11 bases match TRBD2. Trimming removed 0 bases from V and 10 bases from J; junction bases left unmatched: 6. The CDR3 is made up of 15 amino acids. Per germline, CDR1 SGHNT and CDR2 YYREEE (reference sequence). DNA of the CDR3: TGTGCCAGCAGCTTGGAACTAGCGGGGGTAGGGGAGCAGTTCTTC. Encoded protein: CASSLELAGVGEQFF.

The chain is built from TRBV7-2 and TRBJ2-3; tentatively, D is TRBD2 (7 bases). CDR1 and CDR2 from the germline V gene are SGHTA and FQGNSA. The CDR3 loop spans 15 amino acids. V dropped 3 bases and J dropped 2 bases, with 12 bases sitting between them. The CDR3 sequence: CASSFLAGATDTQYF. The CDR3 DNA reads TGTGCCAGCAGCTTTCTGGCGGGGGCCACAGATACGCAGTATTTT.

The genes are TRBV7-3 and TRBJ1-2; D remains ambiguous. Germline CDR1 reads SGHTA; CDR2 reads FQGTGA. V lost 2 bases and J 8 bases, leaving 15 bases between the germline ends. The CDR3 length is 14 residues. The CDR3 protein is CASSLGTQRIGYTF. The CDR3 bases are TGTGCCAGCAGCTTAGGAACTCAGAGGATCGGCTACACCTTC.

V gene TRBV20-1 combines with J gene TRBJ2-5; TRBD1 is a possible D gene (5 bases). Germline CDR1 is DFQATT and CDR2 is SNEGSKA (reference sequence). V was cut by 4 bases and J by 4 bases, with 7 bases left in between. This CDR3 is built from 11 residues. CDR3 sequence reads: CSANDRETQYF. In DNA, the CDR3 is TGCAGTGCTAACGACAGAGAGACCCAGTACTTC.

The chain couples TRBV4-3 to TRBJ2-7; 7 nucleotides line up with TRBD1. Per the germline V gene, CDR1 is LGHNA and CDR2 is YSLEER. Losses at the gene ends were 4 bases for V and 1 base for J; bases not matched to a gene: 7. This CDR3 is 15 amino acids long. The CDR3 sequence is CASSLAPGQSYEQYF. The CDR3 DNA reads as TGCGCCAGCAGCCTAGCTCCGGGACAGTCCTACGAGCAGTACTTC.

The V gene is TRBV6-6, the J gene TRBJ2-5; no reliable D call. CDR1 and CDR2 from the germline V gene are MNHNY and SVGAGI (reference sequence). This CDR3 comprises 12 residues. V was shortened by 5 bases and J by 4 bases, with 8 bases between the two germline ends. CDR3 nucleotide sequence: TGTGCCAGCAGTGGCAATCGAGAGACCCAGTACTTC. This codes for CASSGNRETQYF.

This rearrangement joins TRBV2 to TRBJ1-5; 7 bases match TRBD1. The germline gives CDR1 SNHLY, CDR2 FYNNEI. After removal of 7 bases from V and 6 bases from J, the junction contained 6 bases not matched to a gene. The CDR3 spans 13 residues. CDR3 protein: CASNDQGVQPQHF. DNA of the CDR3: TGTGCCAGCAACGATCAGGGGGTTCAGCCCCAGCATTTT.

This chain links TRBV5-8 with TRBJ1-4; 7 bases are shared with TRBD1. V was pared by 3 bases and J by 1 base, with 9 bases of the junction left unmatched. Looked up from germline, CDR1 is SGHTS and CDR2 is YDEGEE. The CDR3 is 17 residues long. The CDR3, as DNA: TGTGCCAGCAGCTCCTGGACAGGCGTCGGAACTAATGAAAAACTGTTTTTT. It encodes CASSSWTGVGTNEKLFF.

The genes are TRBV6-5 and TRBJ1-2, with 7 nucleotides matching TRBD1. Germline CDR1 reads MNHEY; CDR2 reads SVGAGI. Trimming removed 6 bases from V and 0 bases from J; junction bases left unmatched: 4. The CDR3 is made up of 14 amino acids. The CDR3 protein is CASRRDSSNYGYTF. In DNA form, the CDR3 reads TGTGCCAGCAGACGGGACAGCTCTAACTATGGCTACACCTTC.

The genes are TRBV27 and TRBJ1-1; no clear D. CDR1 is MNHEY and CDR2 is SMNVEV in the germline V gene (reference sequence). This CDR3 comprises 15 residues. The V end lost 1 base, the J end lost 6 bases, and 15 bases lay between the germline ends. The CDR3 is CASSLLSIGAPEAFF. In DNA form, the CDR3 reads TGTGCCAGCAGTTTATTGTCAATTGGAGCCCCTGAAGCTTTCTTT.

The chain recombines TRBV6-5 with TRBJ1-2; 7 bases are a match to TRBD1. Germline CDR1 MNHEY, CDR2 SVGAGI. The CDR3 runs to 13 residues. V lost 11 bases and J lost 2; bases outside the gene matches: 8. In DNA form, the CDR3 reads TGTGCCGTCCGGGACAGCTTCAACTATGGCTACACCTTC. Translation: CAVRDSFNYGYTF.

The table lists this clone with a count of one. The CDR3 DNA reads as TGTGCCAGCAGCCTAGGGGCCAATCAGCCCCAGCATTTT. Translated: CASSLGANQPQHF. The rearrangement joins TRBV27 to TRBJ1-5; the D gene is possibly TRBD1 (5 bases). Germline V gives CDR1 MNHEY, CDR2 SMNVEV (reference sequence). The CDR3 sequence is 13 residues long. V lost 6 bases, J lost 3 bases, and 9 bases lay in between.

The chain joins TRBV6-5 to TRBJ1-5; possible D gene TRBD1, 6 bases. The CDR3 length is 13 residues. V lost 5 bases to trimming and J lost 7 bases, with 12 bases between them. The germline CDR1 and CDR2 sequences are MNHEY and SVGAGI. CDR3 region: CASSKGVGQPQHF. The CDR3 bases are TGTGCCAGCAGTAAGGGGGTTGGACAGCCCCAGCATTTT.

The rearrangement joins TRBV6-1 to TRBJ2-4; D is possibly TRBD2 (7 bases). V shed 4 bases and J shed 0 bases, with 22 bases lying between them. The CDR3 is 19 amino acids. The germline CDR1 and CDR2 sequences are MNHNS and SASEGT. The CDR3 sequence is CASSAKGGLRGLAKNIQYF. As DNA, the CDR3 is TGTGCCAGCAGTGCAAAGGGGGGGTTGCGGGGCTTAGCCAAAAACATTCAGTACTTC.

J is TRBJ2-3 and V is TRBV9; maybe TRBD2 (5 bases). Per the germline V gene, CDR1 is SGDLS and CDR2 is YYNGEE. The CDR3 extends over 12 amino acids. The V gene lost 4 bases and the J gene lost 5 bases, with 8 bases spanning the gap. CDR3 protein: CASSSGIDTQYF. For the CDR3, the DNA is TGTGCCAGCAGCTCCGGGATAGATACGCAGTATTTT.

The rearrangement joins TRBV7-9 to TRBJ2-7, with 7 bases that match TRBD1. Unmatched junction bases numbered 22, after V lost 3 bases and J lost 5 bases. The CDR3 has 19 residues. CDR1 SEHNR and CDR2 FQNEAQ come from the germline V gene (reference sequence). CDR3 coding DNA: TGTGCCAGCAGCTTCAGAGGGGGACAGTCTCTAAAGAGTGGCCACGAGCAGTACTTC. Its translation is CASSFRGGQSLKSGHEQYF.

The table lists this clone with a count of one. The chain is built from TRBV6-5 and TRBJ2-2; the match to TRBD2 covers 7 bases. The CDR3 consists of 15 residues. J was trimmed by 7 bases and V by 2 bases; bases with no gene match: 7. The germline V gene encodes CDR1 MNHEY and CDR2 SVGAGI. CDR3 DNA: TGTGCCAGCAGTTACGACCCGGGGGAGGGCGGGGAGCTGTTTTTT. Amino acids: CASSYDPGEGGELFF.